This T cell receptor beta chain was retrieved from a study of identical twins. Findings and caveats of the study: Rather than following the same donors, the conclusions depended on cross-sectional statistical analysis.

Notes on this clonotype: No antigen is known for it.

Germline assignment: CDR1 SGDLS and CDR2 YYNGEE. The CDR3 is 16 amino acids. V was shortened by 4 bases and J by 0 bases, with 17 bases between the two germline ends. TCRdb fed the 5' RACE reads into MiXCR, producing one record per CDR3 protein. The data hold 310,000 or so distinct CDR3 sequences, with roughly 8.6% observed a single time. In addition, the sample was reused for a study of yellow fever vaccine responses in identical twins.

This clonotype was obtained from a young woman in good health. Sequencing used CD8+ T cells sorted from blood. The V gene is TRBV9, the J gene TRBJ2-7; D gene ambiguous. CDR3 in DNA: TGTGCCAGCAGCCCCAATGGGCATCCTAGCTCCTACGAGCAGTACTTC. Its protein product is CASSPNGHPSSYEQYF.